The following is a TCR beta chain sequence with its context. Its specificity is unknown. Peripheral blood samples of 9 to 10 milliliters were drawn from each donor. A sample-barcoded 5' primer and a J-beta primer mix were used in a second PCR of roughly 6 to 11 cycles. TCRdb re-called the 5' RACE reads through MiXCR, storing one row per CDR3 protein. The sample gives approximately 1.5 million distinct CDR3 sequences, almost 35% of which show up once; about 11% is in the top ten. The sample comes from a study of blood T cells in healthy people across ages. General study points: When set beside aged donors, long-lived donors presented more naive CD4+ cells and higher diversity. No conclusive comparison of naive versus antigen-experienced cells was possible with unsorted PBMCs. From one million sequenced T cells, diversity estimates were lower bounds.

This clonotype was obtained from a woman under 40 in good health. The sequencing sample was made of blood.

The CDR3 DNA follows: TGCAGTGTGTCTAGCGGGGGGGTTTTTAATGAGCAGTTCTTC. It is translated as CSVSSGGVFNEQFF. The V gene is TRBV20-1, the J gene TRBJ2-1; TRBD2 matches at 12 bases. With V trimmed by 7 bases and J by 7 bases, 8 bases remained unmatched. The CDR3 sequence is 14 residues long. Germline CDR1 is DFQATT and CDR2 is SNEGSKA (reference sequence).